Each of the 5 T cell receptor beta chains below was sequenced from the same sample in a study of CD8+CD57+ T cells in acquired aplastic anemia (dated by TCRdb to the late 2010s). Flow cytometry had shown CD8+CD57+ cell expansion in the patients selected for sequencing. Sequencing was carried out with an Illumina HiSeq 2000. Profiling of TCR beta VDJ combinations and CDR3 sequences used genomic DNA as the template. The raw public data were reprocessed by TCRdb itself: fastp quality trimming at Q25, MiXCR clonotype calling, in-frame beta chains only. Rows are combined by CDR3 protein, so each entry shows the most common genes and DNA. This sample has about 180,000 distinct CDR3 sequences in its table, and 63% of those were observed once. The ten largest clonotypes hold under 55% of the sample. The specimen sequenced was sorted CD4+, CD8+, or CD8+CD57+ T cells (not recorded which) from PBMCs. The receptors were sampled from a human donor with aplastic anemia.

The chain combines TRBV7-2 with TRBJ1-6; D is unresolved. The V end was cut by 5 bases, the J end by 9 bases, with 14 bases between. The germline gives CDR1 SGHTA, CDR2 FQGNSA. There are 14 residues in the CDR3. The CDR3 reads CASSLALSGSPLHF. The DNA for the CDR3 is TGTGCCAGCAGCCTTGCCCTCAGTGGTTCACCCCTCCACTTT.

The V and J genes are TRBV15 and TRBJ1-2; possibly TRBD1 for D (5 bases). CDR1 and CDR2 from the germline V gene are LNHNV and YYDKDF (reference sequence). This CDR3 is built from 13 residues. The ends were cut back, 6 bases at V and 4 bases at J, with 12 bases in the middle. The CDR3 region has the DNA TGTGCCACCAGAGGGGTAACCCCCTATGGCTACACCTTC. Its protein is CATRGVTPYGYTF.

This clonotype has at least ten counts. In DNA form, the CDR3 reads TGTGCCAGCAGCCAAGGTCTAGCGGGGGGCCCCTCGGACGAGCAGTACTTC. Translated, it gives CASSQGLAGGPSDEQYF. The chain is built from TRBV3-1 and TRBJ2-7; 11 bases line up with TRBD2. V was clipped by 1 base and J by 5 bases; unmatched bases: 10. CDR1 and CDR2 from the germline V gene are LGHDT and YNNKEL (reference sequence). This CDR3 has 17 residues.

This clonotype appeared a few times. Compared with germline, one end of the junction differs, possibly owing to a read error. This sequence joins TRBV5-4 and TRBJ1-2; D is perhaps TRBD1 (6 bases). The germline V gene has CDR1 SGHNT and CDR2 YYREEE (reference sequence). This CDR3 comprises 17 residues. Written as DNA, the CDR3 is TGTACCAGCAGCCCGGGGGCCGTCGGGACTCAAATCTATGGCTACACCTTC. Protein: CTSSPGAVGTQIYGYTF.

The chain couples TRBV29-1 to TRBJ2-7; D unresolved. In germline, CDR1 is SQVTM, CDR2 ANQGSEA. The CDR3 consists of 14 residues. Trimming removed 5 bases at V and 1 base at J, with 15 bases between. The CDR3 DNA is TGCAGCGTTCAGGAAAGCTACCCGTCCTACGAGCAGTACTTC. It translates to CSVQESYPSYEQYF.